This T cell receptor (beta chain) was sequenced for a study of blood T cell repertoires in COVID-19. Background on the study: The United States, Italy and Spain provided the acute and convalescent COVID-19 samples.

Clones were sequenced by immunoSEQ multiplex PCR, and TCRdb holds only the in-frame ones, with some missing. The sample has over 200,000 clones; about 90% are singletons. CDR3 size: 18 residues. Per the germline V gene, CDR1 is SGHDT and CDR2 is YYEEEE. Trimming left V 1 base short and J 0 bases short, with 14 bases between. The rearrangement uses TRBV5-6 and TRBJ2-6, with D possibly matching TRBD1 (6 bases). The clonotype originates from a man between 35 and 55 years old with active or convalescent COVID-19. Sequencing used peripheral blood. CDR3 in amino acids: CASSLQGLLISGANVLTF. CDR3 bases: TGTGCCAGCAGCTTGCAGGGGCTACTGATCTCTGGGGCCAACGTCCTGACTTTC. Drawing the rest from reference TRBV5-6 and TRBJ2-6, the complete variable domain is DAGVTQSPTHLIKTRGQQVTLRCSPKSGHDTVSWYQQALGQGPQFIFQYYEEEERQRGNFPDRFSGHQFPNYSSELNVNALLLGDSALYLCASSLQGLLISGANVLTFGAGSRLTVL.